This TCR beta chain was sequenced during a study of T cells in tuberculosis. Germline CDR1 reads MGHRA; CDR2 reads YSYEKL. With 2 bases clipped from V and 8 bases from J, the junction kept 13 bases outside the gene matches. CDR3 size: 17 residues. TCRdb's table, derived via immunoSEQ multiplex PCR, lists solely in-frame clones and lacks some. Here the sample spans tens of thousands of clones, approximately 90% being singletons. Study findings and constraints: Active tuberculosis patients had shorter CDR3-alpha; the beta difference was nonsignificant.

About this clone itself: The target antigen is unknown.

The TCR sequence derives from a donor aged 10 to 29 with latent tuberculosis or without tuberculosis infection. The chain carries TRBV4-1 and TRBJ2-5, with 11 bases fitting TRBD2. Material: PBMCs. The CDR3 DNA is TGCGCCAGCAGCCAACCGGTAGCGGGGGGGACCGGGTTTACCCAGTACTTC. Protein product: CASSQPVAGGTGFTQYF.